This TCR beta chain was recorded in a study of blood T cell repertoires in COVID-19. Study-level information: Whether acute or convalescent, the COVID-19 samples came from the United States, Italy and Spain. Sources were T cells, B-cell-depleted T cells, or PBMCs; the material itself was cDNA or gDNA.

Original methodology: Nucleated cell counts were estimated from reference gene primer amplification. TCRdb's table, derived via immunoSEQ multiplex PCR, lists solely in-frame clones and lacks some. The DNA gave D and trimming, while V, J and clone size come from that table. This sample has some 230,000 clones; roughly four fifths occur once, and the top ten carry about 2.3%. The V and J ends lost 8 bases and 6 bases, in that order; junction bases with no gene match: 0. The CDR3 has 11 amino acids. The receptor comes from a woman between 55 and 75 years old with acute or convalescent COVID-19. The rearrangement joins TRBV12-3 or TRBV12-4 to TRBJ2-2; the match to TRBD2 covers 7 bases. Sequencing input: peripheral blood. This chain's CDR3 is CASRGAGELFF. CDR3 coding DNA: TGTGCCAGCCGGGGGGCCGGGGAGCTGTTTTTT.